These 24 T cell receptor beta chains originate from one sample sequenced in a study of cytomegalovirus exposure and HLA in healthy donors. PCR primers comprised 60 Vbeta and 13 Jbeta primers. Using immunoSEQ multiplex PCR, the repertoire was profiled, and TCRdb retains in-frame clones only, with some absent. Its listing shows about 53,000 clones. Sequencing input: PBMCs. The receptor set was obtained from a woman in her late teens or twenties in good health and CMV-seronegative.

The chain uses TRBV28 and TRBJ1-2, with D uncertain. The germline gives CDR1 MDHEN, CDR2 SYDVKM. Trimming pared 4 bases from V and 0 bases from J, leaving 15 bases between. The CDR3 runs to 16 residues. The CDR3 DNA is TGTGCCAGCAGTTATGGAGGAGGGAGTGCTAACTATGGCTACACCTTC. Its protein product is CASSYGGGSANYGYTF.

V usage is TRBV5-1 and J usage is TRBJ2-7; a possible D gene is TRBD1 (5 bases). The germline V and J ends were trimmed by 4 bases and 3 bases, with 11 bases remaining between them. This CDR3 region has 13 residues. CDR1 is SGHRS and CDR2 is YFSETQ in the germline V gene. The CDR3 protein is CASSRGFNYEQYF. CDR3 bases: TGCGCCAGCAGCAGGGGTTTTAACTACGAGCAGTACTTC.

The chain links TRBV5-5 to TRBJ1-6; 9 nucleotides align to TRBD1. The CDR3 sequence is 15 residues long. J gave up 7 bases and V 2 bases, and 4 bases lay outside the gene matches. Germline loops: CDR1 SGHKS, CDR2 YYEKEE (reference sequence). In DNA, the CDR3 is TGTGCCAGCAGCTTACTCGGGACAGGGAATTCACCCCTCCACTTT. Translating it yields CASSLLGTGNSPLHF. Complete variable domain (other parts from reference TRBV5-5 and TRBJ1-6): DAGVTQSPTHLIKTRGQQVTLRCSPISGHKSVSWYQQVLGQGPQFIFQYYEKEERGRGNFPDRFSARQFPNYSSELNVNALLLGDSALYLCASSLLGTGNSPLHFGNGTRLTVT.

The V call is TRBV5-1, the J call TRBJ2-1; D possibly corresponds to TRBD2 (7 bases). V was cut by 1 base and J by 6 bases, with 14 bases left in between. The CDR3 covers 15 residues. Germline lookup yields CDR1 SGHRS and CDR2 YFSETQ. This CDR3 is CASSLIGGRANEQFF. CDR3 nucleotides: TGCGCCAGCAGCTTGATCGGGGGGCGGGCCAATGAGCAGTTCTTC.

J is TRBJ1-5 and V is TRBV2; D ambiguous. The V end lost 3 bases, the J end lost 0 bases, and 3 bases lay between the germline ends. The CDR3 contains 13 residues. The V gene's germline CDR1 is SNHLY and CDR2 FYNNEI. Here the CDR3 reads CASSDISNQPQHF. The CDR3 nucleotides read TGTGCCAGCAGTGACATTAGCAATCAGCCCCAGCATTTT.

The DNA for the CDR3 is TGTGCCAGCTCACAAACCGGGACTAGGAGCACAGATACGCAGTATTTT. Residues: CASSQTGTRSTDTQYF. The chain has TRBV18 and TRBJ2-3; 8 nucleotides match TRBD2. V lost 4 bases and J lost 0; bases outside the gene matches: 6. Per the germline V gene, CDR1 is KGHSH and CDR2 is LQKENI. The CDR3 is 16 residues long.

The rearrangement links TRBV5-1 to TRBJ1-4; 9 positions match TRBD1. V gave up 0 bases and J gave up 8 bases; unmatched junction bases: 5. The CDR3 length is 15 residues. Germline V CDR1 and CDR2: SGHRS, YFSETQ. This CDR3 reads CASSLGGQGDEKLFF. DNA of the CDR3: TGCGCCAGCAGCTTGGGGGGACAGGGAGACGAAAAACTGTTTTTT.

As to this clone: The junction does not match germline at one end; this may be a read error. This sequence joins TRBV30 and TRBJ1-1; D call uncertain. From germline, CDR1 is GTSNPN and CDR2 SVGIG (reference sequence). The CDR3 is 15 amino acids. As DNA, the CDR3 is TGTGCCGGGAGCGGGGAAAGGACTGGTGGGACTGAAGCTTTCTTT. Translating it yields CAGSGERTGGTEAFF.

J is TRBJ2-5 and V is TRBV5-1, with D possibly being TRBD1 (6 bases). The DNA end favors TRBJ2-7, so the J call may be wrong. The CDR3 has 13 amino acids. CDR1 SGHRS and CDR2 YFSETQ come from the germline V gene. The CDR3 sequence: CASGRGRGYEQYF. The DNA for the CDR3 is TGCGCCAGCGGGCGTGGCAGGGGCTACGAGCAGTACTTC.

V is TRBV28 and J is TRBJ1-6, with TRBD1 matching over 7 bases. J was trimmed by 10 bases and V by 3 bases; bases with no gene match: 6. The CDR3 totals 14 residues. In germline, CDR1 is MDHEN, CDR2 SYDVKM. CDR3 sequence reads: CASSFTPRGSPLHF. CDR3 in DNA: TGTGCCAGCAGTTTTACACCCAGGGGGTCACCCCTCCACTTT.

V and J are TRBV5-1 and TRBJ2-5; the match to TRBD1 covers 9 bases. Trimming at V came to 2 bases and at J to 4 bases, leaving 3 bases not matched to a gene. The germline gives CDR1 SGHRS, CDR2 YFSETQ. The CDR3 consists of 14 residues. CDR3 sequence: CASSLQGAGETQYF. CDR3 in DNA: TGCGCCAGCAGCTTACAGGGGGCGGGAGAGACCCAGTACTTC.

Notes on this clone: Germline is not matched at one junction end, which may reflect a read error. J is TRBJ1-3 and V is TRBV10-3, with a tentative D call TRBD1 (6 bases). The CDR3 is 14 residues long. From germline, CDR1 is ENHRY and CDR2 SYGVKD. CDR3 DNA sequence: TGTGCCATCAGTGAAAAAGTTGTTGGACAGCGGTGTGATTTT. The encoded protein is CAISEKVVGQRCDF.

The V call is TRBV30, the J call TRBJ2-1; 7 bases map to TRBD2. With 7 bases clipped from V and 4 bases from J, the junction kept 13 bases outside the gene matches. The CDR3 consists of 15 residues. The germline CDR1 and CDR2 sequences are GTSNPN and SVGIG (reference sequence). The CDR3 loop reads CASAIGDYTYNEQFF. In DNA form, the CDR3 reads TGTGCCTCAGCGATAGGGGACTACACTTACAATGAGCAGTTCTTC.

The rearrangement joins TRBV6-1 to TRBJ1-1; D not resolved. The CDR3 is 13 amino acids. Germline V gene sequence: CDR1 MNHNS, CDR2 SASEGT. V gave up 1 base and J gave up 8 bases, with 11 bases separating them. As DNA, the CDR3 is TGTGCCAGCAGTGAAGTCCTCAGGCGAGAAGCTTTCTTT. It yields the protein CASSEVLRREAFF.

This chain connects TRBV15 to TRBJ2-7, with 11 positions matching TRBD2. Trimming took 4 bases from V and 2 from J; bases not matched to a gene: 4. The CDR3 contains 15 residues. In germline, CDR1 is LNHNV, CDR2 YYDKDF (reference sequence). The CDR3 DNA sequence: TGTGCCACCAGCAACACTAGCGGGGGACCCTACGAGCAGTACTTC. It encodes CATSNTSGGPYEQYF.

This sequence joins TRBV27 and TRBJ2-5, with TRBD2 identical over 7 bases. Per germline, CDR1 MNHEY and CDR2 SMNVEV (reference sequence). The V segment lost 3 bases and the J segment 5 bases; nucleotides outside the gene matches: 9. CDR3 length equals 15 residues. CDR3 nucleotide sequence: TGTGCCAGCAGTTTGGCACTAGCGACCTGGGAGACCCAGTACTTC. It specifies CASSLALATWETQYF.

The chain is built from TRBV5-1 and TRBJ1-6; D is perhaps TRBD1 (6 bases). The germline V gene encodes CDR1 SGHRS and CDR2 YFSETQ. Trimming took off 2 bases at V and 6 bases at J, with 21 bases between the two ends. The CDR3 is 18 amino acids. The CDR3 bases are TGCGCCAGCAGCTTCCTGGCGATGGGGGCCGCGGCTAATTCACCCCTCCACTTT. Its translation: CASSFLAMGAAANSPLHF.

The genes are TRBV5-1 and TRBJ2-5; TRBD2 is a possible D gene (6 bases). Per the germline V gene, CDR1 is SGHRS and CDR2 is YFSETQ. This CDR3 has 12 amino acids. V shed 2 bases and J shed 4 bases, with 6 bases lying between them. CDR3: CASSFGGETQYF. CDR3 DNA: TGCGCCAGCAGCTTCGGGGGAGAGACCCAGTACTTC.

The gene calls are TRBV7-9 and TRBJ1-2; 8 bases are shared with TRBD1. Losses at the gene ends were 8 bases for V and 7 bases for J; bases not matched to a gene: 12. CDR1 and CDR2 from the germline V gene are SEHNR and FQNEAQ (reference sequence). This CDR3 has 14 amino acids. CDR3 sequence reads: CASFLAGGIGGYTF. The CDR3 DNA reads TGTGCCAGCTTTTTGGCAGGGGGCATAGGTGGCTACACCTTC.

The chain uses TRBV28 and TRBJ1-2; D perhaps matches TRBD1 (5 bases). CDR1 MDHEN and CDR2 SYDVKM come from the germline V gene. CDR3 length: 14 residues. V was clipped by 6 bases and J by 7 bases, with 18 bases between them. The CDR3 loop is CASSPGGVGRGYTF. The CDR3 DNA follows: TGTGCCAGCAGCCCGGGAGGGGTGGGACGTGGCTACACCTTC.

The chain carries TRBV5-1 and TRBJ1-3, with a possible D match to TRBD1 (6 bases). The CDR3 is made up of 17 amino acids. Germline CDR1 and CDR2: SGHRS and YFSETQ. Trimming pared 4 bases from V and 0 bases from J, leaving 17 bases between. CDR3 coding DNA: TGCGCCAGCAGCGAGGGGCAGGGGATCCACTCTGGAAACACCATATATTTT. It specifies CASSEGQGIHSGNTIYF.

This chain connects TRBV19 to TRBJ2-5, with 10 bases fitting TRBD1. Germline V gene lookup returns CDR1 LNHDA and CDR2 SQIVND (reference sequence). V lost 6 bases and J lost 5; bases outside the gene matches: 6. The CDR3 loop spans 14 amino acids. The chain's CDR3 is CASRRGQGRETQYF. The CDR3 bases are TGTGCCAGTAGAAGGGGACAGGGGAGGGAGACCCAGTACTTC.

The DNA of the CDR3 is TGTGCCAGCAGCCCCCCCTCCGGGACAGGGAATGGCTACACCTTC. Translation: CASSPPSGTGNGYTF. The chain uses TRBV7-9 and TRBJ1-2; 9 bases are a match to TRBD1. Trimming removed 5 bases from V and 6 bases from J; junction bases left unmatched: 10. This CDR3 has 15 amino acids. Germline V gives CDR1 SEHNR, CDR2 FQNEAQ (reference sequence).

The chain has TRBV7-9 and TRBJ2-5; a weak D match, TRBD2 (6 bases). This CDR3 is 15 amino acids long. V lost 5 bases and J 5 bases, leaving 18 bases between the germline ends. CDR1 is SEHNR, CDR2 FQNEAQ, per germline (reference sequence). The DNA for the CDR3 is TGTGCCAGCAGCCGTATGCAGGGAGGATGGGAGACCCAGTACTTC. Amino acid sequence: CASSRMQGGWETQYF.